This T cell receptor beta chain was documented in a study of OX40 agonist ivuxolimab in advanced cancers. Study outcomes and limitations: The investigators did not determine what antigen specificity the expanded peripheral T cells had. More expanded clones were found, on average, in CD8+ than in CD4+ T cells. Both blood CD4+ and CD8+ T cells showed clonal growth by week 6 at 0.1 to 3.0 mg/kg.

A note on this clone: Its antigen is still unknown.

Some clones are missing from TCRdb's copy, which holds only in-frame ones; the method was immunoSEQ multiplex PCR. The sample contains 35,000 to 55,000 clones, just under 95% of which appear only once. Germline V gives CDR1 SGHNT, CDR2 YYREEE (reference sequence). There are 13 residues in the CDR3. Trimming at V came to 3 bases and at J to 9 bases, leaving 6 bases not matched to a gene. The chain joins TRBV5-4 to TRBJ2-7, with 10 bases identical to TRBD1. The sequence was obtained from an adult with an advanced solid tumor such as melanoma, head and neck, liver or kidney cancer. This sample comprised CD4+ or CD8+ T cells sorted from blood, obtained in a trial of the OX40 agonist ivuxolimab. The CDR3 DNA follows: TGTGCCAGCAGCTCGGGGACAGGGGTCGGGCAGTACTTC. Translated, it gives CASSSGTGVGQYF.